A single sample gave rise to the 17 T cell receptor beta chains below, sequenced in a study of CXCR3-negative and CXCR3-positive naive CD8 T cells (dated by TCRdb to between 2017 and 2020). The instrument was a NextSeq 550. The Human TCR Profiling Kit (MiLaboratory) was used to make UMI-labeled 5' RACE TRB cDNA libraries. Following reprocessing of the reads by TCRdb, the data hold one row per CDR3 protein sequence and no DNA is available. The sample's table lists a count of 100,000 to 150,000 distinct CDR3 sequences. The ten largest make up roughly 0.3% of the sample. Sequencing was carried out using naive CXCR3- CD8+ T cells from blood. The cell subset or site label here, explained by the study, means: CD45RO-CCR7+CD27+CD95- naive CD8+ T cells lacking CXCR3 (TNR3-). The receptors here all came from a human donor in good health. Some clones in this sample may be carry-over from other donors' samples.

The chain links TRBV7-9 to TRBJ1-1; as DNA is missing, the TRBD1 call by TCRdb cannot be tested. Germline V gene sequence: CDR1 SEHNR, CDR2 FQNEAQ (reference sequence). The CDR3 loop spans 16 amino acids. CDR3: CASSHLTGGMNTEAFF.

V is TRBV29-1 and J is TRBJ2-5; TCRdb selects TRBD1, and the lack of DNA leaves this call unchecked. Germline CDR1 SQVTM, CDR2 ANQGSEA. This CDR3 region has 12 residues. This CDR3 reads CSVPETEETQYF.

The V call is TRBV7-7, the J call TRBJ2-1. The CDR3 consists of 14 residues. CDR1 and CDR2 (germline): SSHAT, FNYEAQ (reference sequence). This chain's CDR3 is CASSPHLDYNEQFF.

The chain has TRBV3-1 and TRBJ2-1. The CDR3 consists of 15 residues. Germline V gene data show CDR1 as LGHDT and CDR2 as YNNKEL (reference sequence). CDR3 in amino acids: CASSQGRATHNEQFF.

The chain joins TRBV29-1 to TRBJ2-3. The CDR3 consists of 13 residues. Germline V gene lookup returns CDR1 SQVTM and CDR2 ANQGSEA. The CDR3 reads CSVIWWYVDTQYF.

The gene calls are TRBV15 and TRBJ1-4; TCRdb outputs TRBD1, but without DNA this stays unchecked. CDR3 size: 16 residues. Per germline, CDR1 LNHNV and CDR2 YYDKDF (reference sequence). The chain's CDR3 is CATSRDEAEGVGKLFF.

The chain links TRBV20-1 to TRBJ2-2; lacking DNA, the TRBD2 call made by TCRdb goes unchecked. The germline V gene has CDR1 DFQATT and CDR2 SNEGSKA (reference sequence). The CDR3 runs 16 residues. The CDR3 protein is CSARAEGLMNTGELFF.

Here the CDR3 reads CASSHPGTSGINEQFF. The chain carries TRBV4-1 and TRBJ2-1; TCRdb's D call of TRBD2 is untestable without DNA. Germline V lookup: CDR1 MGHRA, CDR2 YSYEKL. The CDR3 is 16 amino acids.

V gene TRBV11-2 combines with J gene TRBJ1-2; as DNA is missing, the TRBD1 call by TCRdb cannot be tested. The CDR3 length is 14 residues. CDR1 is SGHAT and CDR2 is FQNNGV in the germline V gene. The CDR3 is CASSPGMGVYGYTF. The full variable domain, in which reference TRBV11-2 and TRBJ1-2 provide the parts outside the CDR3, is EAGVAQSPRYKIIEKRQSVAFWCNPISGHATLYWYQQILGQGPKLLIQFQNNGVVDDSQLPKDRFSAERLKGVDSTLKIQPAKLEDSAVYLCASSPGMGVYGYTFGSGTRLTVV.

The chain uses TRBV29-1 and TRBJ1-5; as DNA is missing, the TRBD1 call by TCRdb cannot be tested. CDR1 SQVTM and CDR2 ANQGSEA come from the germline V gene. The CDR3 covers 14 residues. CDR3 amino acids: CSVVLAAPNQPQHF.

This CDR3 is CSARVSGSYNEQFF. The V gene is TRBV20-1, the J gene TRBJ2-1; TCRdb designates TRBD2, a call that cannot be tested without DNA. This CDR3 spans 14 amino acids. Germline CDR1 DFQATT, CDR2 SNEGSKA (reference sequence).

The chain joins TRBV13 to TRBJ2-5. Germline V gene data show CDR1 as PRHDT and CDR2 as FYEKMQ (reference sequence). The CDR3 sequence is 14 residues long. This CDR3 reads CASSDRTAQETQYF.

V usage is TRBV15 and J usage is TRBJ2-2; no DNA is available, so the TRBD1 call from TCRdb remains unchecked. Looked up from germline, CDR1 is LNHNV and CDR2 is YYDKDF (reference sequence). The CDR3 contains 14 residues. The chain's CDR3 is CATSPTGDTGELFF.

The chain joins TRBV9 to TRBJ1-2; TCRdb's D call, TRBD1, is unchecked because there is no DNA. Per germline, CDR1 SGDLS and CDR2 YYNGEE. This CDR3 spans 12 amino acids. Here the CDR3 reads CASRAPREGYTF.

The V gene is TRBV5-1, the J gene TRBJ2-3; the TCRdb D gene call, TRBD2, has no DNA to confirm it. This CDR3 has 17 residues. Per the germline V gene, CDR1 is SGHRS and CDR2 is YFSETQ. The CDR3 is CASSFYGLAGDTDTQYF.

J is TRBJ1-1 and V is TRBV5-4; there is no DNA to check the TCRdb D call of TRBD1. Looked up from germline, CDR1 is SGHNT and CDR2 is YYREEE (reference sequence). There are 15 residues in the CDR3. The CDR3 reads CASSFVGTGETEAFF.

This rearrangement joins TRBV29-1 to TRBJ2-1; TCRdb reports TRBD1, a call that lacks DNA to check it against. CDR1 is SQVTM, CDR2 ANQGSEA, per germline. The CDR3 is 14 amino acids. The CDR3 here is CSARQGWTYNEQFF.